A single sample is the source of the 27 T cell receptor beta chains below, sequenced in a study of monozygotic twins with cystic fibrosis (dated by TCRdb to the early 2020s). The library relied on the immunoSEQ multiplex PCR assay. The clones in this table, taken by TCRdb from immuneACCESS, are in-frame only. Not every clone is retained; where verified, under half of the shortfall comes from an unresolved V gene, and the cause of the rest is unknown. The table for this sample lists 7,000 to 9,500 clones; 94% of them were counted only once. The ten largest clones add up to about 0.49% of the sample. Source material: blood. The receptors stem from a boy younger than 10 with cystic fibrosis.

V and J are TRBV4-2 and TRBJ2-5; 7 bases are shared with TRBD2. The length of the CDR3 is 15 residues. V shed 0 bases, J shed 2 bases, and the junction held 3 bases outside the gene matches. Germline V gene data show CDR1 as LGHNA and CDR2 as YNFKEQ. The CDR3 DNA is TGTGCCAGCAGCCAAGATGGAGCGGGGCAAGAGACCCAGTACTTC. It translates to CASSQDGAGQETQYF.

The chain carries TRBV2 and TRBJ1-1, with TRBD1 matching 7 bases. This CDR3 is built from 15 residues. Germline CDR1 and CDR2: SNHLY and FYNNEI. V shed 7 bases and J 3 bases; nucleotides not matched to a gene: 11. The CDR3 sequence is CASNLGTDIHTEAFF. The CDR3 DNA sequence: TGTGCCAGCAACCTAGGGACAGACATACACACTGAAGCTTTCTTT.

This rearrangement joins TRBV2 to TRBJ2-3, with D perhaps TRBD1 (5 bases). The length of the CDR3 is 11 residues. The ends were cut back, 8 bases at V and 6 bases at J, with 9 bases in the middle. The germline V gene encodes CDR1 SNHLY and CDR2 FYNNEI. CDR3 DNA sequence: TGTGCCAGCTTTAAGGGGGATACGCAGTATTTT. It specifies CASFKGDTQYF.

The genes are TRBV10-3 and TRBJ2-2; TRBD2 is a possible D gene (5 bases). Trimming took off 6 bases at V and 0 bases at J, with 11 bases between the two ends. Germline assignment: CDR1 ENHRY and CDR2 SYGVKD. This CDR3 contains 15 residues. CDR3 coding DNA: TGTGCCATCAGGAGGACTCTCGCGAACACCGGGGAGCTGTTTTTT. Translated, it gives CAIRRTLANTGELFF.

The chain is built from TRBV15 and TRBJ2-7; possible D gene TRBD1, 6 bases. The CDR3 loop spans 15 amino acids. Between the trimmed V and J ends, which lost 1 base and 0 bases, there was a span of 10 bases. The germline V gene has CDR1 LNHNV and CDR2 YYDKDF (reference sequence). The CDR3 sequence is CATSRVNRDSYEQYF. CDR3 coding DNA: TGTGCCACCAGCAGAGTTAACAGGGACTCCTACGAGCAGTACTTC.

CDR3 in amino acids: CASSLTSGALYEQYF. The CDR3 DNA is TGTGCCAGCAGTCTCACTAGCGGGGCCCTCTACGAGCAGTACTTC. J is TRBJ2-7 and V is TRBV11-1, with 10 positions matching TRBD2. The germline V gene has CDR1 SGHAT and CDR2 FQDESV (reference sequence). The CDR3 is 15 amino acids. The V and J ends lost 6 bases and 3 bases, in that order; junction bases with no gene match: 8.

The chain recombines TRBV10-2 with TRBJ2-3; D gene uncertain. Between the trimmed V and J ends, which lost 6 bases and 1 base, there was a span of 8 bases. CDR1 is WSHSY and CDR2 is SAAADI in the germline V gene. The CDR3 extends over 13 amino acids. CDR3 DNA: TGCGCCAGCAGCGCTGCGGGCACAGATACGCAGTATTTT. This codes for CASSAAGTDTQYF.

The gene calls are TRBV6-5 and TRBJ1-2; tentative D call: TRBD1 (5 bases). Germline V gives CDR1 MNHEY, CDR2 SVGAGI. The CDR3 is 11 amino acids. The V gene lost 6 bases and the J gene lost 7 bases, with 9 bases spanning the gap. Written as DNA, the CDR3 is TGTGCCAGCAGGGGGCCTGGTGGCTACACCTTC. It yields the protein CASRGPGGYTF.

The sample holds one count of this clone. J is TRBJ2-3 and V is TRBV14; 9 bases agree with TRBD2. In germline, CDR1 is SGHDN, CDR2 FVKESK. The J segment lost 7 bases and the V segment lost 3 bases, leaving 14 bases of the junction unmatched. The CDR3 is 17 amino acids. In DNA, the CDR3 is TGTGCCAGCAGCCACAAGAGTCTAGCGCGGGAGGGAAATACGCAGTATTTT. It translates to CASSHKSLAREGNTQYF.

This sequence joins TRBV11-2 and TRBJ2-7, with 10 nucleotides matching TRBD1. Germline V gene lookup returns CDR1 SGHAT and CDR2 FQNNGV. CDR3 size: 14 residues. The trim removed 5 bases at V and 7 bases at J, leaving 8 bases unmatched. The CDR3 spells CASSVRQGAKEQYF. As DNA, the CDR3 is TGTGCCAGCAGCGTCCGACAGGGGGCGAAGGAGCAGTACTTC.

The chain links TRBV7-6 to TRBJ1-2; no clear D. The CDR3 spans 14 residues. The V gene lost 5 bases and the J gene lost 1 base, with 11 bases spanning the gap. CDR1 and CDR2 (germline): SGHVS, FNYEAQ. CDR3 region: CASSPTVGNYGYTF. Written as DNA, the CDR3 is TGTGCCAGCAGCCCAACAGTGGGTAACTATGGCTACACCTTC.

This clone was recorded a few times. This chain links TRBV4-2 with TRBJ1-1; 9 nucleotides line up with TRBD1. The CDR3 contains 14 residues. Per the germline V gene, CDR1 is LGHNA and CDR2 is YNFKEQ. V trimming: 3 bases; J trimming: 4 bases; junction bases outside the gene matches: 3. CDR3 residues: CASSHRDRVTEAFF. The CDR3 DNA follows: TGTGCCAGCAGCCACCGGGACAGGGTCACTGAAGCTTTCTTT.

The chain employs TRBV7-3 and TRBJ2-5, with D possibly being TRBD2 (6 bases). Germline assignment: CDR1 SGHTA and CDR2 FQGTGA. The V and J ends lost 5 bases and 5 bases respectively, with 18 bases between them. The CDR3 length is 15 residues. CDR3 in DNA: TGTGCCAGCAGCCCGGGACTCCCTGCTTGGGAGACCCAGTACTTC. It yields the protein CASSPGLPAWETQYF. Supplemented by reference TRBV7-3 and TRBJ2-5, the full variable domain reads GAGVSQTPSNKVTEKGKYVELRCDPISGHTALYWYRQSLGQGPEFLIYFQGTGAADDSGLPNDRFFAVRPEGSVSTLKIQRTERGDSAVYLCASSPGLPAWETQYFGPGTRLLVL.

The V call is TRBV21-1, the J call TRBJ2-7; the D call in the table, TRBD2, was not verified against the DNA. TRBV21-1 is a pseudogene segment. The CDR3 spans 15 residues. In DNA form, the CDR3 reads TGTGCCAGCGGCCCACCGCGGAACCGAGCCTACGAGCAGTACTTC. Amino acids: CASGPPRNRAYEQYF.

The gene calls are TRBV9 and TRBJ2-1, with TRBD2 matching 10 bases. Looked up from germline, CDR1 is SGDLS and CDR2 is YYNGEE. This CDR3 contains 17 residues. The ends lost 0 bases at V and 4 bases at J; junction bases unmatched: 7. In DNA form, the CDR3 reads TGTGCCAGCAGCGTAGACCGGTTAGCGGGGGGTTACAATGAGCAGTTCTTC. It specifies CASSVDRLAGGYNEQFF.

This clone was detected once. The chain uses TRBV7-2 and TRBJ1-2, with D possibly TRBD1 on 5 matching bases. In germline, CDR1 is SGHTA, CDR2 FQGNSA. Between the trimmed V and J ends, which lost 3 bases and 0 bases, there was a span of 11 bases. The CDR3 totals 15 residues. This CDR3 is CASSFLTETNYGYTF. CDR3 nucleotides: TGTGCCAGCAGCTTCTTGACAGAGACTAACTATGGCTACACCTTC.

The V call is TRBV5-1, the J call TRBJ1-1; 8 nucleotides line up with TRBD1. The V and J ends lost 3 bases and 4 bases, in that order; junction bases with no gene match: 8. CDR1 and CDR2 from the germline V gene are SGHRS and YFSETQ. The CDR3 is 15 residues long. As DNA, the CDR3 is TGCGCCAGCAGCTGGGAACAGGGGGGCGGCACTGAAGCTTTCTTT. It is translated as CASSWEQGGGTEAFF.

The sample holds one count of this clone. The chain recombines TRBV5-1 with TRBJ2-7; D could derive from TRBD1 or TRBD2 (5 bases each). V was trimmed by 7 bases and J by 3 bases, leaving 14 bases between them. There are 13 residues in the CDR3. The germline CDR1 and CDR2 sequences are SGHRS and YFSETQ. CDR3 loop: CASRRDAGYEQYF. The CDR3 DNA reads TGCGCCAGCCGCAGGGACGCAGGCTACGAGCAGTACTTC.

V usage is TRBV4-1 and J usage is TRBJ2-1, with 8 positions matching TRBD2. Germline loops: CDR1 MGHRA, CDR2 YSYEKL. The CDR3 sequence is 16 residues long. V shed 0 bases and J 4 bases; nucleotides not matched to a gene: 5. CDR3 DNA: TGCGCCAGCAGCCAAGAGGCCAGCGGGGGTTACAATGAGCAGTTCTTC. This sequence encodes CASSQEASGGYNEQFF.

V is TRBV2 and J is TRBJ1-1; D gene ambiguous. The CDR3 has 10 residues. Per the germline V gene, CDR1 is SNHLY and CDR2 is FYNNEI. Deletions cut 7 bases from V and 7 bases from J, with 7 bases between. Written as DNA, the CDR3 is TGTGCCAGCAAGGCTATTGAAGCTTTCTTT. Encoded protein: CASKAIEAFF.

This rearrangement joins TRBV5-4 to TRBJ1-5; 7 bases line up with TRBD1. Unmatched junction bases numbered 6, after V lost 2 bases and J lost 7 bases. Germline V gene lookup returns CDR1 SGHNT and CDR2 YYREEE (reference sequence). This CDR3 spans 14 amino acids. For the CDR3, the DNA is TGTGCCAGCAGCTTAGGGGGCGAGAGGCAGCCCCAGCATTTT. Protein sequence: CASSLGGERQPQHF.

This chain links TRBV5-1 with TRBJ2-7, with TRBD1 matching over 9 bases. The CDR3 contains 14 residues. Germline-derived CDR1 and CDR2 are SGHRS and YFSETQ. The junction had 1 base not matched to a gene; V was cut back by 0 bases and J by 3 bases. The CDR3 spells CASSLEGQGYEQYF. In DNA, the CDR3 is TGCGCCAGCAGCTTGGAGGGACAGGGCTACGAGCAGTACTTC. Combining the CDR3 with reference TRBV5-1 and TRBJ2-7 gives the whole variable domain KAGVTQTPRYLIKTRGQQVTLSCSPISGHRSVSWYQQTPGQGLQFLFEYFSETQRNKGNFPGRFSGRQFSNSRSEMNVSTLELGDSALYLCASSLEGQGYEQYFGPGTRLTVT.

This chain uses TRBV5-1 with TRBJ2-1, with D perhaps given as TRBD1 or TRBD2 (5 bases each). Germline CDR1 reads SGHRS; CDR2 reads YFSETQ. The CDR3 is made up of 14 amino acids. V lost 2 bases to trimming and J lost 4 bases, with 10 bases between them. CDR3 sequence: CASSLGDQYNEQFF. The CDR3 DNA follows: TGCGCCAGCAGCTTAGGGGACCAGTACAATGAGCAGTTCTTC.

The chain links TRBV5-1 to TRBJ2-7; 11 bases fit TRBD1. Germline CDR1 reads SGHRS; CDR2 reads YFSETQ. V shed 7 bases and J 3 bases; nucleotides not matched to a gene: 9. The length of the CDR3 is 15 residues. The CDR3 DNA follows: TGCGCCAGCGGCCCGGGGGACAGGGGGAACTACGAGCAGTACTTC. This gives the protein CASGPGDRGNYEQYF. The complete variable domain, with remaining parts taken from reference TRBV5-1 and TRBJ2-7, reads KAGVTQTPRYLIKTRGQQVTLSCSPISGHRSVSWYQQTPGQGLQFLFEYFSETQRNKGNFPGRFSGRQFSNSRSEMNVSTLELGDSALYLCASGPGDRGNYEQYFGPGTRLTVT.

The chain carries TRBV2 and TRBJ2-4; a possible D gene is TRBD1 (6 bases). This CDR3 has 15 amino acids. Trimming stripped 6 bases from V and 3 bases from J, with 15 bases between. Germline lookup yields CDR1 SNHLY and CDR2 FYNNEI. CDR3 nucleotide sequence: TGTGCCAGCAGGGACTTCTTACAGGGCAAAAACATTCAGTACTTC. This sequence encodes CASRDFLQGKNIQYF.

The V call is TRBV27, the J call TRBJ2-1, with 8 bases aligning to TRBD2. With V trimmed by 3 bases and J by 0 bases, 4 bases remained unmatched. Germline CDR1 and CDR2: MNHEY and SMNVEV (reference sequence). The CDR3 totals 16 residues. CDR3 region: CASSLLAGSSYNEQFF. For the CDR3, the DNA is TGTGCCAGCAGTTTGTTAGCGGGGAGCTCCTACAATGAGCAGTTCTTC.

CDR3 coding DNA: TGTGCCAGCAGTTACGGGCTAGGGAGCTCCTACGAGCAGTACTTC. Protein product: CASSYGLGSSYEQYF. This chain connects TRBV6-5 to TRBJ2-7, with D perhaps matching TRBD2 (5 bases). Germline CDR1 is MNHEY and CDR2 is SVGAGI. The V end lost 2 bases, the J end lost 0 bases, and 11 bases lay between the germline ends. The CDR3 runs 15 residues.